The 3 T cell receptor beta chains given below trace back to one sample, sequenced in a study of shared clonotypes between healthy human individuals. This table comes from immunoSEQ multiplex PCR, and its TCRdb copy is limited to in-frame clones, with some not included. In the table there are about a million clones, about three quarters of which are singletons. Sequenced input: memory CD4+ T cells sorted from blood. The sample's subset: CD45RA-negative fraction. The receptors derive from a man aged 18 to 35 in good health.

This clone showed up just once. The same CDR3 also results from other DNA sequences found in this sample. The CDR3 loop reads CASSQNRGDTEAFF. DNA of the CDR3: TGTGCCAGCTCACAAAACAGGGGGGACACTGAAGCTTTCTTT. J is TRBJ1-1 and V is TRBV18, with 8 bases aligning to TRBD1. The CDR3 spans 14 residues. V lost 4 bases and J lost 3; bases outside the gene matches: 4. Per the germline V gene, CDR1 is KGHSH and CDR2 is LQKENI.

This clone turned up a few times. The chain uses TRBV19 and TRBJ1-2; the D gene is possibly TRBD1 (5 bases). The CDR3 extends over 15 amino acids. V lost 4 bases, J lost 2 bases, and 14 bases lay in between. In germline, CDR1 is LNHDA, CDR2 SQIVND (reference sequence). The CDR3 loop is CASSTTSGGNYGYTF. As DNA, the CDR3 is TGTGCCAGTAGTACCACATCCGGGGGGAACTATGGCTACACCTTC.

The V and J genes are TRBV30 and TRBJ1-4; D perhaps matches TRBD1 (5 bases). This CDR3 comprises 15 residues. Germline CDR1 reads GTSNPN; CDR2 reads SVGIG (reference sequence). The V and J ends lost 0 bases and 4 bases respectively, with 12 bases between them. The CDR3 sequence is CAWSVEGSLNEKLFF. The CDR3 region has the DNA TGTGCCTGGAGTGTCGAGGGGTCGCTTAATGAAAAACTGTTTTTT.